A single sample is the source of the 8 T cell receptor beta chains below, sequenced in a study of CD8 T cells in Susac syndrome. RNA, at about 0.5 to 1 ug, was reverse transcribed with random hexamers. TCRdb reanalysed the immunoSEQ multiplex PCR reads using MiXCR and keeps one entry per CDR3 protein. Among some 150,000 distinct CDR3 sequences listed, about 94% were seen once. The sequenced sample consisted of CD8+ T cells from PBMCs. The receptor set was obtained from a human donor with multiple sclerosis.

The chain has TRBV7-9 and TRBJ2-3; D may correspond to TRBD1 or TRBD2 (5 bases each). Germline V gene lookup returns CDR1 SEHNR and CDR2 FQNEAQ (reference sequence). The CDR3 runs to 14 residues. Trimming shortened V by 6 bases and J by 5 bases, and 15 bases separated the two germline ends. CDR3 in DNA: TGTGCCAGCAGTCCGGGACGGCTAGAAGATACGCAGTATTTT. The encoded protein is CASSPGRLEDTQYF.

J is TRBJ1-4 and V is TRBV27, with D perhaps matching TRBD1 (6 bases). V shed 8 bases and J shed 7 bases, with 17 bases lying between them. Germline lookup yields CDR1 MNHEY and CDR2 SMNVEV (reference sequence). The CDR3 is 14 residues long. CDR3 bases: TGTGCCAGCGCTTCGGGGGGGGGCAGTGAAAAACTGTTTTTT. Its translation: CASASGGGSEKLFF.

V usage is TRBV20-1 and J usage is TRBJ1-2, with D possibly TRBD1 on 6 matching bases. The germline V gene has CDR1 DFQATT and CDR2 SNEGSKA (reference sequence). The CDR3 runs to 15 residues. The ends were cut back, 4 bases at V and 3 bases at J, with 18 bases in the middle. CDR3 sequence (DNA): TGCAGTGCTAAGATAACCAGGACAGAAGACTATGGCTACACCTTC. This translates into CSAKITRTEDYGYTF.

The chain links TRBV5-1 to TRBJ2-5; 12 positions agree with TRBD2. The length of the CDR3 is 16 residues. The germline V gene has CDR1 SGHRS and CDR2 YFSETQ. Trimming cost V 3 bases and J 2 bases; bases outside gene matches: 5. The CDR3 protein is CASSSSGLAGQETQYF. The CDR3 DNA reads as TGCGCCAGCAGCTCCTCGGGACTAGCGGGTCAAGAGACCCAGTACTTC.

In the case of this clonotype: Sequence at one end of the junction differs from germline and may be a read error. The chain carries TRBV6-2 or TRBV6-3 and TRBJ2-7; D might be TRBD2 (5 bases). From germline, CDR1 is MNHEY and CDR2 SVGEGT. CDR3 length: 13 amino acids. The CDR3 bases are TGTGCCAGCAGTTACGGTCCCAGTCGGCCAGCGGACTTC. It yields the protein CASSYGPSRPADF.

The chain has TRBV9 and TRBJ2-5; D is unclear. The CDR3 is 14 residues long. Germline loops: CDR1 SGDLS, CDR2 YYNGEE. V was cut by 0 bases and J by 2 bases, with 8 bases left in between. The CDR3 region is CASSVGSGQETQYF. The CDR3 nucleotides are TGTGCCAGCAGCGTAGGGTCCGGACAAGAGACCCAGTACTTC.

This chain links TRBV7-9 with TRBJ2-5; D might be TRBD2 (5 bases). In germline, CDR1 is SEHNR, CDR2 FQNEAQ (reference sequence). CDR3 size: 13 residues. V was trimmed by 4 bases and J by 1 base, leaving 7 bases between them. DNA for the CDR3: TGTGCCAGCAGCTCGGACTCCCAAGAGACCCAGTACTTC. Translation gives CASSSDSQETQYF.

This clonotype was seen once. The J gene is TRBJ2-1, the V gene TRBV9; the D call may be TRBD1 or TRBD2 (6 bases each). Trimming stripped 0 bases from V and 7 bases from J, with 14 bases between. The CDR3 sequence is 15 residues long. CDR1 SGDLS and CDR2 YYNGEE come from the germline V gene. The CDR3 DNA reads as TGTGCCAGCAGCGTAGAATCGGGGGCGGGGAATGAGCAGTTCTTC. It is translated as CASSVESGAGNEQFF. Full variable domain (missing parts from reference TRBV9 and TRBJ2-1): DSGVTQTPKHLITATGQRVTLRCSPRSGDLSVYWYQQSLDQGLQFLIQYYNGEERAKGNILERFSAQQFPDLHSELNLSSLELGDSALYFCASSVESGAGNEQFFGPGTRLTVL.